One and the same sample provided the 3 T cell receptor beta chains below, sequenced in a study of blood T cell repertoires in COVID-19. Assay used: immunoSEQ multiplex PCR; TCRdb lists only in-frame clones, some missing. The profile shows 150,000 to 200,000 clones, 75% to 85% of them singletons. Sequencing was done on a sample of PBMCs or T cells enriched from blood (not recorded which). The receptors shown here come from a woman aged 45-59 years with acute COVID-19.

This rearrangement joins TRBV9 to TRBJ1-4; a possible D gene is TRBD1 (5 bases). The CDR3 length is 14 residues. V was clipped by 0 bases and J by 2 bases, with 5 bases between them. The germline gives CDR1 SGDLS, CDR2 YYNGEE. CDR3 in amino acids: CASSVEGTNEKLFF. The CDR3 DNA reads TGTGCCAGCAGCGTAGAGGGGACTAATGAAAAACTGTTTTTT.

The rearrangement uses TRBV30 and TRBJ2-7; 7 nucleotides line up with TRBD1. CDR1 is GTSNPN and CDR2 is SVGIG in the germline V gene (reference sequence). The CDR3 is 14 residues long. Trimming took 1 base from V and 4 from J; bases not matched to a gene: 7. CDR3 amino acids: CAWSAGGSLYEQYV. In nucleotides, the CDR3 is TGTGCCTGGAGTGCAGGGGGTTCCCTTTACGAGCAGTACGTC.

This clone was seen just once. V usage is TRBV7-2 and J usage is TRBJ1-2; possibly TRBD1 for D (5 bases). Trimming left V 0 bases short and J 0 bases short, with 8 bases between. The CDR3 totals 15 residues. Looked up from germline, CDR1 is SGHTA and CDR2 is FQGNSA. The CDR3, as DNA: TGTGCCAGCAGCTTAGCGGCAGGGTCTAACTATGGCTACACCTTC. It is translated as CASSLAAGSNYGYTF.